These 27 T cell receptor beta chains were all obtained from the same sample, sequenced in a study of cytotoxic CD8 clonotypes in ibrutinib-treated CLL. Sequencing used immunoSEQ multiplex PCR; TCRdb keeps in-frame clones, though not all of them. The sample records some 200,000 clones, 65% to 80% being singletons. Material: PBMCs, obtained after 12 months of ibrutinib treatment. Receptor source: a human donor with chronic lymphocytic leukemia.

The chain has TRBV7-8 and TRBJ2-7; the match to TRBD2 covers 7 bases. In germline, CDR1 is SGHVS, CDR2 FQNEAQ. The CDR3 is made up of 13 amino acids. The V segment lost 5 bases and the J segment 6 bases; nucleotides outside the gene matches: 7. DNA of the CDR3: TGTGCCAGCAGCCGGCGGGGGTGGGGCGAGCAGTACTTC. Translated: CASSRRGWGEQYF.

The chain is built from TRBV9 and TRBJ2-1; the D is unclear. CDR3 size: 14 residues. Germline CDR1 and CDR2: SGDLS and YYNGEE. V dropped 0 bases and J dropped 10 bases, with 14 bases sitting between them. The CDR3: CASSVDSRMGEQFF. The CDR3 DNA is TGTGCCAGCAGCGTAGATTCCCGCATGGGCGAGCAGTTCTTC. Full variable domain (rest looked up from reference TRBV9 and TRBJ2-1): DSGVTQTPKHLITATGQRVTLRCSPRSGDLSVYWYQQSLDQGLQFLIQYYNGEERAKGNILERFSAQQFPDLHSELNLSSLELGDSALYFCASSVDSRMGEQFFGPGTRLTVL.

This clone showed up just once. The V gene is TRBV19, the J gene TRBJ1-1, with D hard to call. The CDR3 spans 13 residues. Per the germline V gene, CDR1 is LNHDA and CDR2 is SQIVND (reference sequence). Trimming shortened V by 5 bases and J by 11 bases, and 18 bases separated the two germline ends. Here the CDR3 reads CASSYTPWFEAFF. The CDR3 DNA follows: TGTGCCAGTAGTTACACCCCATGGTTCGAGGCTTTCTTT. The variable domain in full, with the rest retrieved from reference TRBV19 and TRBJ1-1, is DGGITQSPKYLFRKEGQNVTLSCEQNLNHDAMYWYRQDPGQGLRLIYYSQIVNDFQKGDIAEGYSVSREKKESFPLTVTSAQKNPTAFYLCASSYTPWFEAFFGQGTRLTVV.

The chain joins TRBV6-1 to TRBJ1-5, with D uncertain. V was shortened by 6 bases and J by 2 bases, with 11 bases between the two germline ends. Germline lookup yields CDR1 MNHNS and CDR2 SASEGT. CDR3 length: 14 residues. Written as DNA, the CDR3 is TGTGCCAGCAGGGGTTACGGGGGCAATCAGCCCCAGCATTTT. This gives the protein CASRGYGGNQPQHF.

Here the CDR3 reads CASSFSPTLDEQYF. CDR3 bases: TGTGCCAGCAGCTTTTCCCCAACCCTCGACGAGCAGTACTTC. The V and J genes are TRBV13 and TRBJ2-7; no reliable D call. Per the germline V gene, CDR1 is PRHDT and CDR2 is FYEKMQ (reference sequence). There are 14 residues in the CDR3. V lost 3 bases and J lost 5, with 14 bases in between.

This chain uses TRBV6-5 with TRBJ2-5; no reliable D call. CDR3 length: 15 amino acids. Trimming pared 4 bases from V and 2 bases from J, leaving 14 bases between. The germline CDR1 and CDR2 sequences are MNHEY and SVGAGI. CDR3 nucleotides: TGTGCCAGCAGTTCGTACGAGGTTCTGCAAGAGACCCAGTACTTC. Translated: CASSSYEVLQETQYF.

In this sample, this clone turned up a few times. The rearrangement joins TRBV19 to TRBJ1-1; D may be TRBD1 (5 bases). From germline, CDR1 is LNHDA and CDR2 SQIVND (reference sequence). This CDR3 comprises 17 residues. Trimming pared 7 bases from V and 0 bases from J, leaving 21 bases between. The CDR3 nucleotides read TGTGCCAGTAAAAGCGGGGGAGCAAGGACGATGAACACTGAAGCTTTCTTT. This translates into CASKSGGARTMNTEAFF.

The chain has TRBV19 and TRBJ1-5; D is uncertain. This CDR3 is built from 14 residues. Trimming stripped 6 bases from V and 4 bases from J, with 13 bases between. CDR1 is LNHDA and CDR2 is SQIVND in the germline V gene (reference sequence). Here the CDR3 reads CASSPDRTNQPQHF. Written as DNA, the CDR3 is TGTGCCAGTAGCCCAGACCGAACTAATCAGCCCCAGCATTTT.

The rearrangement links TRBV10-1 to TRBJ2-1; 8 bases line up with TRBD2. V lost 6 bases, J lost 2 bases, and 3 bases stayed unmatched. This CDR3 has 14 residues. Germline-derived CDR1 and CDR2 are WNHNN and SYGVQD (reference sequence). The CDR3 DNA reads as TGCGCCAGCAGGGCTAGCGGGCCCTACAATGAGCAGTTCTTC. It yields the protein CASRASGPYNEQFF.

V gene TRBV7-2 combines with J gene TRBJ2-1; the D gene could be TRBD1 or TRBD2 (5 bases each). V lost 5 bases, J lost 9 bases, and 11 bases lay in between. CDR3 size: 12 residues. Germline CDR1 and CDR2: SGHTA and FQGNSA. CDR3 region: CASSPQRGEQFF. The CDR3 bases are TGTGCCAGCAGCCCCCAGAGGGGTGAGCAGTTCTTC. Filled out from reference TRBV7-2 and TRBJ2-1, the complete variable domain reads GAGVSQSPSNKVTEKGKDVELRCDPISGHTALYWYRQSLGQGLEFLIYFQGNSAPDKSGLPSDRFSAERTGGSVSTLTIQRTQQEDSAVYLCASSPQRGEQFFGPGTRLTVL.

This clone was seen a handful of times. CDR3: CASGPIPGQPQHF. CDR3 sequence (DNA): TGCGCCAGCGGACCTATCCCGGGGCAGCCCCAGCATTTT. V usage is TRBV5-1 and J usage is TRBJ1-5; D unclear. The CDR3 is 13 amino acids. V lost 7 bases, J lost 7 bases, and 15 bases lay in between. Germline-derived CDR1 and CDR2 are SGHRS and YFSETQ. The whole variable domain, filled in from reference TRBV5-1 and TRBJ1-5, reads KAGVTQTPRYLIKTRGQQVTLSCSPISGHRSVSWYQQTPGQGLQFLFEYFSETQRNKGNFPGRFSGRQFSNSRSEMNVSTLELGDSALYLCASGPIPGQPQHFGDGTRLSIL.

The chain is built from TRBV13 and TRBJ2-5; 10 bases align to TRBD2. This CDR3 has 15 amino acids. The ends lost 0 bases at V and 5 bases at J; junction bases unmatched: 3. CDR1 and CDR2 from the germline V gene are PRHDT and FYEKMQ (reference sequence). The CDR3 DNA reads as TGTGCCAGCAGCTTAGGCACTAGCGGGGCCGAGACCCAGTACTTC. This sequence encodes CASSLGTSGAETQYF.

The chain is built from TRBV9 and TRBJ2-5, with D possibly matching TRBD2 (6 bases). The CDR3 sequence is 14 residues long. From germline, CDR1 is SGDLS and CDR2 YYNGEE. Trimming shortened V by 2 bases and J by 3 bases, and 11 bases separated the two germline ends. The CDR3 DNA sequence: TGTGCCAGCAGCGTGTCCTCGGGGGAAGAGACCCAGTACTTC. Its translation: CASSVSSGEETQYF.

V gene TRBV9 combines with J gene TRBJ2-1; no clear D gene. CDR1 and CDR2 from the germline V gene are SGDLS and YYNGEE. The CDR3 is 15 residues long. The V end lost 3 bases, the J end lost 0 bases, and 10 bases lay between the germline ends. CDR3 sequence (DNA): TGTGCCAGCAGCGAAACGGACGGCTCCTACAATGAGCAGTTCTTC. It translates to CASSETDGSYNEQFF.

This clone is medium-sized (0.01 to 0.1%) in the sample. The chain uses TRBV18 and TRBJ2-1; TRBD1 agrees at 7 bases. The CDR3 runs 12 residues. Germline CDR1 KGHSH, CDR2 LQKENI. The V gene end was trimmed by 6 bases and the J gene end by 7 bases; junction bases not matched to a gene: 3. DNA of the CDR3: TGTGCCAGCTCCTTGGACAGGAATGAGCAGTTCTTC. It yields the protein CASSLDRNEQFF.

This clone was recorded once. V is TRBV5-1 and J is TRBJ2-6; D uncertain. Trimming removed 0 bases at V and 0 bases at J, with 13 bases between. Germline V lookup: CDR1 SGHRS, CDR2 YFSETQ. CDR3 length: 18 residues. CDR3 amino acids: CASSLAGRSRSGANVLTF. In DNA, the CDR3 is TGCGCCAGCAGCTTGGCCGGGCGGAGCCGCTCTGGGGCCAACGTCCTGACTTTC.

The gene calls are TRBV29-1 and TRBJ1-2, with a possible D match to TRBD1 (6 bases). CDR3 length: 12 amino acids. V shed 3 bases and J shed 2 bases, with 7 bases lying between them. Looked up from germline, CDR1 is SQVTM and CDR2 is ANQGSEA. The CDR3 here is CSVDGQNYGYTF. The CDR3 DNA reads as TGCAGCGTTGACGGACAGAACTATGGCTACACCTTC.

J is TRBJ2-1 and V is TRBV2; D is uncertain. The ends were cut back, 3 bases at V and 10 bases at J, with 7 bases in the middle. Looked up from germline, CDR1 is SNHLY and CDR2 is FYNNEI. The CDR3 runs to 11 residues. As DNA, the CDR3 is TGTGCCAGCAGTGAGGTTGTGGAGCAGTTCTTC. This codes for CASSEVVEQFF.

The chain carries TRBV2 and TRBJ1-4, with TRBD1 matching 10 bases. V lost 3 bases, J lost 5 bases, and 6 bases stayed unmatched. The germline gives CDR1 SNHLY, CDR2 FYNNEI. The CDR3 runs 16 residues. The CDR3 coding sequence is TGTGCCAGCAGTGAGGGACAGGGGAGTATAAATGAAAAACTGTTTTTT. Translated: CASSEGQGSINEKLFF.

The rearrangement uses TRBV6-4 and TRBJ1-1; 8 bases line up with TRBD1. This CDR3 has 14 residues. The junction had 14 bases not matched to a gene; V was cut back by 6 bases and J by 11 bases. Germline V gene sequence: CDR1 MRHNA, CDR2 SNTAGT. The CDR3 bases are TGTGCCAGCAGCGCCCAACAGGGGGAGGGGACGGCTTTCTTT. It is translated as CASSAQQGEGTAFF.

V gene TRBV29-1 combines with J gene TRBJ1-1; D might be TRBD1 (5 bases). V was trimmed by 1 base and J by 0 bases, leaving 9 bases between them. The length of the CDR3 is 14 residues. The V gene's germline CDR1 is SQVTM and CDR2 ANQGSEA. The CDR3 DNA is TGCAGCGTTGAAGGACAGATGATGAACACTGAAGCTTTCTTT. Protein: CSVEGQMMNTEAFF.

This chain uses TRBV9 with TRBJ2-7; 8 nucleotides align to TRBD1. From germline, CDR1 is SGDLS and CDR2 YYNGEE. The CDR3 spans 14 residues. Trimming removed 0 bases from V and 6 bases from J; junction bases left unmatched: 5. CDR3 region: CASSVGGRGREQYF. In DNA form, the CDR3 reads TGTGCCAGCAGCGTAGGAGGCAGGGGGCGCGAGCAGTACTTC.

The rearrangement links TRBV19 to TRBJ1-5; D not resolved. With 3 bases removed from V and 5 bases from J, the gap between germline ends came to 14 bases. Germline CDR1 is LNHDA and CDR2 is SQIVND (reference sequence). The CDR3 is 15 amino acids. The CDR3 is CASSMRAGTHQPQHF. CDR3 DNA: TGTGCCAGTAGTATGCGGGCAGGCACTCATCAGCCCCAGCATTTT.

The chain is built from TRBV9 and TRBJ1-4; TRBD1 matches 7 bases. The CDR3 consists of 16 residues. From germline, CDR1 is SGDLS and CDR2 YYNGEE. V was pared by 4 bases and J by 2 bases, with 8 bases of the junction left unmatched. For the CDR3, the DNA is TGTGCCAGCAGCCTTAAACAGGGGCCGACTAATGAAAAACTGTTTTTT. The encoded protein is CASSLKQGPTNEKLFF.

This clone was observed a single time. This chain joins TRBV27 and TRBJ1-2; TRBD1 might be the D (6 bases). The germline CDR1 and CDR2 sequences are MNHEY and SMNVEV (reference sequence). This CDR3 has 14 amino acids. V lost 5 bases and J lost 5, with 15 bases in between. DNA of the CDR3: TGTGCCAGCAGTACCAATAAGGGGGGGTATGGCTACACCTTC. This translates into CASSTNKGGYGYTF.

The J gene is TRBJ2-3, the V gene TRBV5-1; 10 bases agree with TRBD2. Looked up from germline, CDR1 is SGHRS and CDR2 is YFSETQ. The CDR3 has 16 residues. V lost 4 bases and J lost 1; bases outside the gene matches: 6. CDR3 nucleotide sequence: TGCGCCAGCAGCCCTAATAGCGGGGGGCGCACAGATACGCAGTATTTT. Encoded protein: CASSPNSGGRTDTQYF.

The V and J genes are TRBV5-1 and TRBJ2-3; D ambiguous. Trimming left V 4 bases short and J 0 bases short, with 15 bases between. CDR1 and CDR2 (germline): SGHRS, YFSETQ. The CDR3 runs 16 residues. The CDR3 sequence: CASSPRRWGSTDTQYF. In DNA, the CDR3 is TGCGCCAGCAGCCCACGACGCTGGGGAAGCACAGATACGCAGTATTTT. The entire variable domain, with the rest obtained from reference TRBV5-1 and TRBJ2-3, is as follows: KAGVTQTPRYLIKTRGQQVTLSCSPISGHRSVSWYQQTPGQGLQFLFEYFSETQRNKGNFPGRFSGRQFSNSRSEMNVSTLELGDSALYLCASSPRRWGSTDTQYFGPGTRLTVL.